The present TCR beta chain was sequenced within a study of T-cell reconstitution after alpha-beta-depleted transplantation in children. Preparation of the TCRbeta library used unique molecular identifiers. TCRdb passed the PCR reads through MiXCR, listing each CDR3 protein once. The sample carries approximately 630,000 distinct CDR3 sequences, about an eighth recorded once. Study-wide points: The authors attributed T-cell counts and diversity one year after transplant mostly to newly produced T cells. Several hundred expanded graft clones reportedly were the source of alpha-beta T cells about two months after transplant.

About this clonotype: Its matching antigen is unknown.

The CDR3 is 15 residues long. Trimming left V 4 bases short and J 3 bases short, with 15 bases between. Germline CDR1 WSHSY, CDR2 SAAADI. Sequencing used PBMCs, obtained before TCRalphabeta/CD19-depleted stem cell transplant. V is TRBV10-2 and J is TRBJ1-1; maybe TRBD1 (5 bases). The clonotype was recovered from a girl aged 2 to 9 with congenital amegakaryocytic thrombocytopenia, due to receive a stem cell transplant. This CDR3 is CASSVPPGGDTEAFF. In DNA, the CDR3 is TGCGCCAGCAGTGTTCCACCAGGAGGGGACACTGAAGCTTTCTTT.